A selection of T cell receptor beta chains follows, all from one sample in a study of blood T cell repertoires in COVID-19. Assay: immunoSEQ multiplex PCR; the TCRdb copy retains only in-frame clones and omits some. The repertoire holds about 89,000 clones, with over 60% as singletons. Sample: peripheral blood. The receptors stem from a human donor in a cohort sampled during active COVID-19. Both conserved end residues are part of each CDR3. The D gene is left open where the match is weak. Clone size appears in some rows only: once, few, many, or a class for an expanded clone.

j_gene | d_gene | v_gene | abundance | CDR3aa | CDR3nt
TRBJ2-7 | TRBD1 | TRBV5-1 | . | CASSLGQGDEQYF | TGCGCCAGCAGCTTGGGACAGGGGGACGAGCAGTACTTC
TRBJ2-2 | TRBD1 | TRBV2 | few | CASRGTGRRTGELFF | TGTGCCAGCAGGGGGACAGGGAGGAGAACCGGGGAGCTGTTTTTT
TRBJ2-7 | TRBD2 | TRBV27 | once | CASSTPGLAGGSSQYF | TGTGCCAGCAGTACCCCGGGACTAGCGGGAGGATCGTCGCAGTACTTC
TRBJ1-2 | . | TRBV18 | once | CASPPGGGKNYGYTF | TGTGCCAGCCCACCGGGGGGGGGAAAGAACTATGGCTACACCTTC
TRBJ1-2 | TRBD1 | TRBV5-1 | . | CASSLTGVRYGYTF | TGCGCCAGCAGCTTGACAGGGGTTAGGTATGGCTACACCTTC
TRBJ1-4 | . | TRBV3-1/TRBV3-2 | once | CASSQRGKGPTTSRLFF | TGTGCCAGCAGCCAGCGTGGTAAGGGACCGACCACTAGCAGACTGTTTTTT
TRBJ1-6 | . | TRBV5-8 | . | CASSLGPGVASPLHF | TGTGCCAGCAGCTTGGGTCCCGGGGTTGCTTCACCCCTCCACTTT
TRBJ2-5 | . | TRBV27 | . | CASSLRGPQETQYF | TGTGCCAGCAGTTTACGAGGGCCCCAAGAGACCCAGTACTTC
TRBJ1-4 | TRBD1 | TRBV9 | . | CASSVRTGEKLFF | TGTGCCAGCAGCGTCCGGACAGGTGAAAAACTGTTTTTT
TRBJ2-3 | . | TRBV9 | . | CASSVVSTRLGTDTQYF | TGTGCCAGCAGCGTAGTCTCCACCCGGTTGGGCACAGATACGCAGTATTTT
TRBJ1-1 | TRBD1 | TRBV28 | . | CASSSQFGQGETEAFF | TGTGCCAGCAGTTCCCAGTTCGGACAGGGGGAGACTGAAGCTTTCTTT
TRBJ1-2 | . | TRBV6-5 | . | CATRQTNYGYTF | TGTGCCACGCGACAGACTAACTATGGCTACACCTTC
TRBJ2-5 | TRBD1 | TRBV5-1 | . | CASSSQDRAETQYF | TGCGCCAGCAGCTCGCAAGACAGGGCGGAGACCCAGTACTTC
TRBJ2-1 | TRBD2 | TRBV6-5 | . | CASSSRLAGHEQFF | TGTGCCAGCAGTTCAAGACTAGCGGGGCATGAGCAGTTCTTC
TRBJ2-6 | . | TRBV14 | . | CASSQLASGANVLTF | TGTGCCAGCAGCCAATTGGCCTCTGGGGCCAACGTCCTGACTTTC